What follows describes a single T cell receptor (beta chain). This entry comes from a study of control samples from healthy donors and cancer patients. The protocol was immunoSEQ multiplex PCR, while the TCRdb copy is restricted to in-frame clones and leaves out a portion. The table has some 130,000 clones, around 93% seen once; the top ten hold approximately 2%. The V end was cut by 1 base, the J end by 6 bases, with 9 bases between. Germline assignment: CDR1 MNHEY and CDR2 SVGAGI. CDR3 length: 13 residues. The receptor was derived from a woman aged 45-65 years in good health. What was sequenced was blood. The chain has TRBV6-5 and TRBJ1-2; tentative D call: TRBD1 (6 bases). CDR3 DNA sequence: TGTGCCAGCAGTTACTACAGGGCACATGGCTACACCTTC. Protein sequence: CASSYYRAHGYTF.